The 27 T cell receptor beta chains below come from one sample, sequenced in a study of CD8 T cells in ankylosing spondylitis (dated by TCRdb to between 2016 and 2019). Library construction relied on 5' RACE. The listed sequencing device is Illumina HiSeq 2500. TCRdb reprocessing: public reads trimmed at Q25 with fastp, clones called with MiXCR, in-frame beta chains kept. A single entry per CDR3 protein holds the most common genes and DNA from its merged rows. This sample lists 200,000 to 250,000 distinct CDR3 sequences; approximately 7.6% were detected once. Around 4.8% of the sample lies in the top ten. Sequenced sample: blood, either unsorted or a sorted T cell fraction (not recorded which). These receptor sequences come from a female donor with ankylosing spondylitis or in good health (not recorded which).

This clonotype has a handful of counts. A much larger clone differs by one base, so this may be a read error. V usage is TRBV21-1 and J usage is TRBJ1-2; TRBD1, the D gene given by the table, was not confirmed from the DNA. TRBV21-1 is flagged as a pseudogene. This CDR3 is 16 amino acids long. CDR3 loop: CAISKEGVAGNYGYTF. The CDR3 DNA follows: TGTGCCATCAGCAAAGAAGGTGTGGCAGGGAACTATGGCTACACCTTC.

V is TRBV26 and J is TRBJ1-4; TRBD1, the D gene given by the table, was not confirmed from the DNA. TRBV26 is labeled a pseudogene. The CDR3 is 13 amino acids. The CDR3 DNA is TGTGCCAGCAGTTCCACGCGGGGAGCGCGACTGTTTTTT. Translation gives CASSSTRGARLFF.

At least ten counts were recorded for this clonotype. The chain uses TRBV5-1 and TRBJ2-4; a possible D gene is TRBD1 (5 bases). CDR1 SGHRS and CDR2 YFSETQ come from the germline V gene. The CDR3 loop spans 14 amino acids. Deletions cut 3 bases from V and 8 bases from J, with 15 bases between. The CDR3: CASSSSDTLDIQYF. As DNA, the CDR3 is TGCGCCAGCAGCTCGTCGGACACCTTAGACATTCAGTACTTC.

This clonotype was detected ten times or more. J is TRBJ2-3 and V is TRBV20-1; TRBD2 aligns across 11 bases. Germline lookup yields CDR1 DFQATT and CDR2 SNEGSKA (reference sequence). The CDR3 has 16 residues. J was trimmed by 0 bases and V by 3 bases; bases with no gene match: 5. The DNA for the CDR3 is TGCAGTGCTAGCCCGGGACTAGCGGTTAGCACAGATACGCAGTATTTT. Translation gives CSASPGLAVSTDTQYF.

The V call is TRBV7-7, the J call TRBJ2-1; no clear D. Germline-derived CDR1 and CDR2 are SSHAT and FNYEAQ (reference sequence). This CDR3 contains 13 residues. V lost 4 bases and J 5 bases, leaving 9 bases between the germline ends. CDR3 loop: CASSSDRNNEQFF. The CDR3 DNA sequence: TGTGCCAGCAGCTCGGACCGTAACAATGAGCAGTTCTTC.

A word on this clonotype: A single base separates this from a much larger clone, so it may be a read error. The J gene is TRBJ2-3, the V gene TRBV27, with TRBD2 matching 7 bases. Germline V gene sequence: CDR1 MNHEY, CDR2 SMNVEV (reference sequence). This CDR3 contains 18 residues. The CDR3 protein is CTSSLGSTGGMSTDTQYF. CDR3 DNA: TGTACCAGCAGTTTGGGGTCCACCGGGGGGATGTCCACAGATACGCAGTATTTT.

Here the CDR3 reads CASSLDPGLAGQGEQFF. CDR3 nucleotide sequence: TGTGCCAGCAGCTTAGACCCTGGACTAGCGGGACAGGGTGAGCAGTTCTTC. The V call is TRBV11-2, the J call TRBJ2-1; 12 nucleotides line up with TRBD2. The CDR3 sequence is 17 residues long. Germline V lookup: CDR1 SGHAT, CDR2 FQNNGV. V lost 0 bases and J lost 9; bases outside the gene matches: 9.

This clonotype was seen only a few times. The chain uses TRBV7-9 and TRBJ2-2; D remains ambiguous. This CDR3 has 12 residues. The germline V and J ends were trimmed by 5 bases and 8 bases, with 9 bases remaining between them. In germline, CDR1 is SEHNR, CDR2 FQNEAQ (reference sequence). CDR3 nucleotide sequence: TGTGCCAGCAGCGTCTCGGCAGGGGAGCTGTTTTTT. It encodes CASSVSAGELFF.

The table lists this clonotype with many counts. The DNA for the CDR3 is TGTGCCACCAGCAGCTATTCCGGCGGGGAGCAGTACTTC. Translation gives CATSSYSGGEQYF. V and J are TRBV15 and TRBJ2-7; maybe TRBD2 (5 bases). This CDR3 has 13 residues. Trimming removed 3 bases from V and 7 bases from J, with 13 bases in between. Germline loops: CDR1 LNHNV, CDR2 YYDKDF (reference sequence).

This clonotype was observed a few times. CDR3 sequence (DNA): TGTGCCAGCAGCTTATCTAGCGGGACCTACAATGAGCAGTTCTTC. Residues: CASSLSSGTYNEQFF. V usage is TRBV7-2 and J usage is TRBJ2-1; 9 bases line up with TRBD2. The CDR3 length is 15 residues. Germline trimming cut 2 bases from V and 2 bases from J; bases unmatched to any gene: 1. The germline V gene has CDR1 SGHTA and CDR2 FQGNSA.

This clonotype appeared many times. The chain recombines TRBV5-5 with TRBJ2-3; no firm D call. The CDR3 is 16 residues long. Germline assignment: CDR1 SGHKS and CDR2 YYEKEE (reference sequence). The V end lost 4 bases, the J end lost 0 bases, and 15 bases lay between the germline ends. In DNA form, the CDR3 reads TGTGCCAGCAGCGCCGAACGGGCCTTGAGCACAGATACGCAGTATTTT. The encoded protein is CASSAERALSTDTQYF.

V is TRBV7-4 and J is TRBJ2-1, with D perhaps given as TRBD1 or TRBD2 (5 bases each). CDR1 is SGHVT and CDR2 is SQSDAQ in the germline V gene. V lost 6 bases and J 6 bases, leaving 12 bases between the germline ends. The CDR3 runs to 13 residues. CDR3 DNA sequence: TGTGCCAGCAGTTCGGGACGGGGCAATGAGCAGTTCTTC. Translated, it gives CASSSGRGNEQFF.

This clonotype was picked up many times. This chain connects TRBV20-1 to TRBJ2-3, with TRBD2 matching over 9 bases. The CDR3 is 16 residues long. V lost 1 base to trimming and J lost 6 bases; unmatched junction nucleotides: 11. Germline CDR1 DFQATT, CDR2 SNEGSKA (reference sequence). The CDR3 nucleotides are TGCAGTGCTAGAGGGGTCGGGACTAGCTTGTATGATACGCAGTATTTT. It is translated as CSARGVGTSLYDTQYF.

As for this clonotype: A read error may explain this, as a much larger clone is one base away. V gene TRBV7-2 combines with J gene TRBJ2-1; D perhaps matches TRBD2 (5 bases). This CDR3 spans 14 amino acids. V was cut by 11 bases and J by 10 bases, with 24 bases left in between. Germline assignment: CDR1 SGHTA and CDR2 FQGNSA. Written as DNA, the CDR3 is TGTGCCTCCAAAGGGAGCGGACGAAGAGACGAGCAGTTCTTC. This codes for CASKGSGRRDEQFF.

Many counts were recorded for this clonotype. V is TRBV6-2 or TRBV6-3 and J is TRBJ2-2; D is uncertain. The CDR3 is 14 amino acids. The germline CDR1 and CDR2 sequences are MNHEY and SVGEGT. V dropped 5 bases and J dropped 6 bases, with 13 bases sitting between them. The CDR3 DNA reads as TGTGCCAGCAGTGCCAGACCTACCTCCGGGGAGCTGTTTTTT. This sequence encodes CASSARPTSGELFF.

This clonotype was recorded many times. The CDR3 DNA reads as TGTGCCAGCAGCTTGGCCTATGGGATGGCGGAGGCACCTATTTCGAAGGAGCAGTACTTC. It codes for CASSLAYGMAEAPISKEQYF. This chain joins TRBV5-4 and TRBJ2-7; weak D call: TRBD2 (5 bases). V lost 0 bases and J lost 7, with 32 bases in between. Germline assignment: CDR1 SGHNT and CDR2 YYREEE (reference sequence). This CDR3 contains 20 residues.

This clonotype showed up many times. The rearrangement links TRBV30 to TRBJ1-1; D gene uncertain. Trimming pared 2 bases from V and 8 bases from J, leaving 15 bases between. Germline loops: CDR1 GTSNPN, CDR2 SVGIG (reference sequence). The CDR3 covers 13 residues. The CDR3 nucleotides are TGTGCCTGGAGTCCAGGACGAGTCCAGGAAGCTTTCTTT. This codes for CAWSPGRVQEAFF.

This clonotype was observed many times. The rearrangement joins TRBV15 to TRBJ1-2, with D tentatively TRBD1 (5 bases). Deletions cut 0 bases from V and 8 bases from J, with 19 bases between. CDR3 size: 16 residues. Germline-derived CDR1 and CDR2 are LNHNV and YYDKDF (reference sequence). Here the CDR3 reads CATSRDRVGTATGYTF. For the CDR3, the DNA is TGTGCCACCAGCAGAGACCGAGTAGGGACCGCGACGGGCTACACCTTC.

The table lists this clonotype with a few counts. The CDR3 bases are TGTGCCAGCAGTTCGGACGTGGACTACACCGGGGAGCTGTTTTTT. Its protein is CASSSDVDYTGELFF. The rearrangement uses TRBV12-3 or TRBV12-4 and TRBJ2-2; tentative D call: TRBD2 (5 bases). Between the trimmed V and J ends, which lost 4 bases and 3 bases, there was a span of 12 bases. This CDR3 has 15 amino acids.

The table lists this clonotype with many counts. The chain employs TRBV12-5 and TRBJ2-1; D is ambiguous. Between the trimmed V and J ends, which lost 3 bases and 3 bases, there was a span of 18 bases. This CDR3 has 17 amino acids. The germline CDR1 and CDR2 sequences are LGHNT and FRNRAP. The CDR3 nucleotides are TGTGCTAGTGGTTTCACGGGTGGCAGGTCGAACTACAATGAGCAGTTCTTC. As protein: CASGFTGGRSNYNEQFF.

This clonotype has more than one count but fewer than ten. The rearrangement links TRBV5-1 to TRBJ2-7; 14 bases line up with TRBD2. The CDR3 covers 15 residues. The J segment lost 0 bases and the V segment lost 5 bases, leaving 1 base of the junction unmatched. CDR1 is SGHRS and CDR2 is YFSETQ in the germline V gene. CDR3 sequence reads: CASSGTSGSSYEQYF. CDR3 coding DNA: TGCGCCAGCAGTGGGACTAGCGGGAGCTCCTACGAGCAGTACTTC.

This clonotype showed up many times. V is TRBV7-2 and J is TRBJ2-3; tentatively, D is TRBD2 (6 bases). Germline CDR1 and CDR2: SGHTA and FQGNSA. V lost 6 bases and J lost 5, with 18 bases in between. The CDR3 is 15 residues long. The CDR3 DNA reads TGTGCCAGCAGTCTTACGCGGGAACGGAGAGATACGCAGTATTTT. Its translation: CASSLTRERRDTQYF. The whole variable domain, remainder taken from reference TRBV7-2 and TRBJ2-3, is GAGVSQSPSNKVTEKGKDVELRCDPISGHTALYWYRQSLGQGLEFLIYFQGNSAPDKSGLPSDRFSAERTGGSVSTLTIQRTQQEDSAVYLCASSLTRERRDTQYFGPGTRLTVL.

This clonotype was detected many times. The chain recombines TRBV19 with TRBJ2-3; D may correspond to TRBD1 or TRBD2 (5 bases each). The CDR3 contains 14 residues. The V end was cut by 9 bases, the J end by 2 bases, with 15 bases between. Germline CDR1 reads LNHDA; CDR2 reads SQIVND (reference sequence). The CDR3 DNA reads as TGTGCCAGCCGGCCGGGGACGGTCACAGATACGCAGTATTTT. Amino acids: CASRPGTVTDTQYF.

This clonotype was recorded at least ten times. The CDR3 reads CASSLGLASYNEQFF. DNA of the CDR3: TGTGCCAGCAGCCTCGGACTAGCGTCATACAATGAGCAGTTCTTC. The genes are TRBV7-8 and TRBJ2-1; 9 bases fit TRBD2. This CDR3 region has 15 residues. V was clipped by 5 bases and J by 4 bases; unmatched bases: 6. The V gene's germline CDR1 is SGHVS and CDR2 FQNEAQ.

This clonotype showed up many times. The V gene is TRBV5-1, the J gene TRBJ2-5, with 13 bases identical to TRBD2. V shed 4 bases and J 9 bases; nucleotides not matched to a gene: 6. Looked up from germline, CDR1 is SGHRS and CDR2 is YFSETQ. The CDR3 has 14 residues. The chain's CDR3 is CASSIGTSGMAQYF. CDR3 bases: TGCGCCAGCAGCATCGGGACTAGCGGGATGGCCCAGTACTTC.

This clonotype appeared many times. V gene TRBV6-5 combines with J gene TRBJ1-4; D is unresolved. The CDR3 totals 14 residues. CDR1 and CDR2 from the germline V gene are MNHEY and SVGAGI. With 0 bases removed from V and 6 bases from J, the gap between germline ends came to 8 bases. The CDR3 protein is CASSYSVQDEKLFF. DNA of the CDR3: TGTGCCAGCAGTTACTCCGTGCAAGATGAAAAACTGTTTTTT.

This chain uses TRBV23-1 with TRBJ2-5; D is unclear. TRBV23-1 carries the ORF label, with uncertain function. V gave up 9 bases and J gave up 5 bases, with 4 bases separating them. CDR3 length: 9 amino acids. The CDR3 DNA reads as TGCGCCAGAAGGGAGACCCAGTACTTC. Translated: CARRETQYF.